The present T cell receptor beta chain was sequenced within a study of cytomegalovirus exposure and HLA in healthy donors. Study findings and constraints: Highly shared sequence variants in one cluster were likely a sequencing artifact. For most TCR beta V segments, an earlier analysis put the productive rate at about 90% or about 30% of the time.

Amplification used 60 Vbeta primers and 13 Jbeta primers. Measured with immunoSEQ multiplex PCR; TCRdb has only the in-frame clones, and not every one. The sample lists roughly 100,000 clones, around 85% occurring once. As for this clone: The antigen remains undetermined.

This CDR3 spans 11 amino acids. V was clipped by 6 bases and J by 11 bases, with 15 bases between them. The germline V gene has CDR1 DFQATT and CDR2 SNEGSKA (reference sequence). V gene TRBV20-1 combines with J gene TRBJ2-3; D remains ambiguous. The sequencing sample was made of PBMCs. This TCR derives from a man aged 25-45 years in good health and CMV-seropositive. CDR3 protein: CSALDPPGQYF. DNA of the CDR3: TGCAGTGCCCTCGATCCGCCGGGGCAGTATTTT.